One sample yielded the 12 T cell receptor beta chains listed below, sequenced in a study of control samples from healthy donors and cancer patients. Clones were sequenced by immunoSEQ multiplex PCR, and TCRdb holds only the in-frame ones, with some missing. The table includes 15,000 to 20,000 clones, approximately 91% detected once. Sequenced material: PBMCs. The receptors were gathered from a man aged 60 to 75 with head and neck cancer.

The gene calls are TRBV6-5 and TRBJ2-1; D not certain. Germline lookup yields CDR1 MNHEY and CDR2 SVGAGI. The CDR3 totals 15 residues. V was pared by 0 bases and J by 10 bases, with 16 bases between. The CDR3 region has the DNA TGTGCCAGCAGTTACTCGACCGGCCCCCAATGGGAGCAGTTCTTC. It yields the protein CASSYSTGPQWEQFF.

This sequence joins TRBV28 and TRBJ2-3; D is ambiguous. V was trimmed by 5 bases and J by 6 bases, leaving 9 bases between them. CDR1 and CDR2 (germline): MDHEN, SYDVKM. The CDR3 is 12 amino acids. The CDR3 loop reads CASSPLVDTQYF. The CDR3 DNA follows: TGTGCCAGCAGTCCCCTGGTGGATACGCAGTATTTT.

The chain couples TRBV5-6 to TRBJ1-6, with D unresolved. The ends were cut back, 0 bases at V and 8 bases at J, with 9 bases in the middle. Germline V gene sequence: CDR1 SGHDT, CDR2 YYEEEE. The CDR3 has 14 amino acids. The CDR3 sequence is CASSLEARDSPLHF. Here the CDR3 DNA reads TGTGCCAGCAGCTTGGAGGCCAGAGATTCACCCCTCCACTTT. Looking up the rest from reference TRBV5-6 and TRBJ1-6 gives the full variable domain: DAGVTQSPTHLIKTRGQQVTLRCSPKSGHDTVSWYQQALGQGPQFIFQYYEEEERQRGNFPDRFSGHQFPNYSSELNVNALLLGDSALYLCASSLEARDSPLHFGNGTRLTVT.

This chain uses TRBV7-3 with TRBJ2-5, with 7 bases identical to TRBD2. The CDR3 consists of 13 residues. V dropped 2 bases and J dropped 5; count of bases not matched to a gene: 2. Germline CDR1 SGHTA, CDR2 FQGTGA. The CDR3 spells CASSLRGVETQYF. DNA for the CDR3: TGTGCCAGCAGCTTACGGGGGGTGGAGACCCAGTACTTC.

This chain joins TRBV7-9 and TRBJ1-4; tentatively, D is TRBD1 (5 bases). Between the trimmed V and J ends, which lost 11 bases and 0 bases, there was a span of 16 bases. Germline V CDR1 and CDR2: SEHNR, FQNEAQ (reference sequence). The CDR3 covers 15 residues. CDR3 in amino acids: CAGPPRETTNEKLFF. Written as DNA, the CDR3 is TGTGCCGGGCCGCCCAGGGAAACAACTAATGAAAAACTGTTTTTT.

The rearrangement links TRBV7-8 to TRBJ1-1, with D unresolved. This CDR3 comprises 15 residues. The germline V gene has CDR1 SGHVS and CDR2 FQNEAQ. V dropped 2 bases and J dropped 1 base, with 11 bases sitting between them. The CDR3 is CASSLRYSRNTEAFF. The CDR3 DNA sequence: TGTGCCAGCAGCTTAAGATACAGTCGGAACACTGAAGCTTTCTTT.

CDR3 DNA: TGTGCCAGCAGCTTGGACGGGGGCAATGAGCAGTTCTTC. Amino acid sequence: CASSLDGGNEQFF. The chain has TRBV5-6 and TRBJ2-1; TRBD2 is a possible D gene (6 bases). The CDR3 runs 13 residues. Per germline, CDR1 SGHDT and CDR2 YYEEEE. Trimming stripped 0 bases from V and 6 bases from J, with 7 bases between.

The rearrangement uses TRBV18 and TRBJ2-6; the D is unclear. Germline V gene data show CDR1 as KGHSH and CDR2 as LQKENI. V lost 8 bases and J lost 4, with 12 bases in between. The CDR3 has 14 residues. The DNA for the CDR3 is TGTGCCAGCCCAGACCTAGGAGGGGCCAACGTCCTGACTTTC. This translates into CASPDLGGANVLTF. Filled out from reference TRBV18 and TRBJ2-6, the complete variable domain reads NAGVMQNPRHLVRRRGQEARLRCSPMKGHSHVYWYRQLPEEGLKFMVYLQKENIIDESGMPKERFSAEFPKEGPSILRIQQVVRGDSAAYFCASPDLGGANVLTFGAGSRLTVL.

In this sample, this clone turned up once. The chain couples TRBV5-1 to TRBJ1-1; the D gene is possibly TRBD1 (6 bases). CDR1 is SGHRS and CDR2 is YFSETQ in the germline V gene. The length of the CDR3 is 18 residues. V was clipped by 3 bases and J by 4 bases, with 25 bases between them. The CDR3 region is CASSSLSLGGTLGTEAFF. In DNA, the CDR3 is TGCGCCAGCAGCTCTCTTTCCCTTGGCGGGACACTGGGCACTGAAGCTTTCTTT. Full variable domain (outside the CDR3, taken from reference TRBV5-1 and TRBJ1-1): KAGVTQTPRYLIKTRGQQVTLSCSPISGHRSVSWYQQTPGQGLQFLFEYFSETQRNKGNFPGRFSGRQFSNSRSEMNVSTLELGDSALYLCASSSLSLGGTLGTEAFFGQGTRLTVV.

This clone appeared a single time. The chain combines TRBV19 with TRBJ1-2; D gene uncertain. V lost 5 bases and J 5 bases, leaving 12 bases between the germline ends. CDR3 length: 13 residues. Germline CDR1 reads LNHDA; CDR2 reads SQIVND (reference sequence). The CDR3 coding sequence is TGTGCCAGTAGTCCCGGACGGGCTTATGGCTACACCTTC. It specifies CASSPGRAYGYTF. Together with reference TRBV19 and TRBJ1-2, the CDR3 gives the full variable domain: DGGITQSPKYLFRKEGQNVTLSCEQNLNHDAMYWYRQDPGQGLRLIYYSQIVNDFQKGDIAEGYSVSREKKESFPLTVTSAQKNPTAFYLCASSPGRAYGYTFGSGTRLTVV.

This rearrangement joins TRBV18 to TRBJ2-6, with 10 bases aligning to TRBD1. V trimming: 5 bases; J trimming: 2 bases; junction bases outside the gene matches: 0. The germline V gene has CDR1 KGHSH and CDR2 LQKENI. The CDR3 spans 15 residues. Written as DNA, the CDR3 is TGTGCCAGCTCAGGACAGGGGGCTGGGGCCAACGTCCTGACTTTC. Amino acids: CASSGQGAGANVLTF.

The chain employs TRBV19 and TRBJ1-4; D ambiguous. The ends were cut back, 1 base at V and 11 bases at J, with 14 bases in the middle. CDR1 and CDR2 (germline): LNHDA, SQIVND (reference sequence). This CDR3 contains 14 residues. The CDR3: CASSIVPNGEKLFF. CDR3 nucleotides: TGTGCCAGTAGTATAGTGCCGAACGGGGAGAAACTGTTTTTT.